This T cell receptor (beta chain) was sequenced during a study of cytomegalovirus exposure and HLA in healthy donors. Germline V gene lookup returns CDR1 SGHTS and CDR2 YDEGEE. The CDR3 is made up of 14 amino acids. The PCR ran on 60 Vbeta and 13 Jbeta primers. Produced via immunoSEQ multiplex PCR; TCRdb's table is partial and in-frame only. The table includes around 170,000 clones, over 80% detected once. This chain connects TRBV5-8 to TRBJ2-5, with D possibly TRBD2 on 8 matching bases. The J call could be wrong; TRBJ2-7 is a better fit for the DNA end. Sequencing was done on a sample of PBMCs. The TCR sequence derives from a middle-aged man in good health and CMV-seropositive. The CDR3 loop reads CASSREGAPYEQYF. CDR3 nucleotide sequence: TGTGCCAGCAGCCGGGAGGGGGCCCCCTACGAGCAGTACTTC.